The 20 T cell receptor beta chains below come from one sample, sequenced in a study of vaccination and CD4 T cells after COVID-19. Time point specified: late sampling 161 to 241 days after vaccination in three convalescent patients. TCRdb re-called the PCR reads with MiXCR, one entry per CDR3 protein. The sample shows roughly 30,000 distinct CDR3 sequences, under 60% of them seen only once. The sequences come from CD4+ T cells from blood, collected about 7 months after SARS-CoV-2 vaccination. These receptors were taken from a human donor who had recovered from COVID-19.

The CDR3 bases are TGTGCCAGTAGTAACCGGGACAGGGGCTACCAAGAGACCCAGTACTTC. This encodes CASSNRDRGYQETQYF. V and J are TRBV19 and TRBJ2-5; 10 bases align to TRBD1. Germline assignment: CDR1 LNHDA and CDR2 SQIVND (reference sequence). The CDR3 has 16 amino acids. The V gene end was trimmed by 4 bases and the J gene end by 0 bases; junction bases not matched to a gene: 5.

In this sample, this clonotype turned up a few times. This chain joins TRBV20-1 and TRBJ2-1; D is possibly TRBD2 (6 bases). Trimming left V 6 bases short and J 0 bases short, with 15 bases between. Germline V gives CDR1 DFQATT, CDR2 SNEGSKA (reference sequence). The CDR3 loop spans 15 amino acids. The CDR3 nucleotides read TGCAGTGCCAGGGCACTAGCCTCCTCCTACAATGAGCAGTTCTTC. Translating it yields CSARALASSYNEQFF.

This chain joins TRBV27 and TRBJ2-1, with TRBD2 matching 13 bases. The V segment lost 6 bases and the J segment 8 bases; nucleotides outside the gene matches: 1. The germline gives CDR1 MNHEY, CDR2 SMNVEV (reference sequence). The CDR3 covers 13 residues. The CDR3 protein is CASRTSGRYEQFF. CDR3 nucleotides: TGTGCCAGCAGGACTAGCGGGAGGTATGAGCAGTTCTTC.

This chain connects TRBV4-1 to TRBJ2-7; 7 nucleotides agree with TRBD2. Germline CDR1 reads MGHRA; CDR2 reads YSYEKL. Trimming took 3 bases from V and 6 from J; bases not matched to a gene: 23. CDR3 length: 19 amino acids. The CDR3 is CASSHKSGTPVPGSCEQYF. DNA of the CDR3: TGCGCCAGCAGCCACAAGAGCGGGACCCCAGTCCCGGGGTCTTGCGAGCAGTACTTC.

The chain uses TRBV6-1 and TRBJ1-5, with 7 positions matching TRBD1. Germline loops: CDR1 MNHNS, CDR2 SASEGT. The CDR3 is made up of 15 amino acids. Unmatched junction bases numbered 9, after V lost 6 bases and J lost 4 bases. In DNA, the CDR3 is TGTGCCAGCAGATCCCCGGGACAGCGAAATCAGCCCCAGCATTTT. Its translation is CASRSPGQRNQPQHF.

There are a few counts of this clonotype. The gene calls are TRBV7-2 and TRBJ2-1, with TRBD2 as a possible D gene (5 bases). Germline V lookup: CDR1 SGHTA, CDR2 FQGNSA. The CDR3 spans 14 residues. Trimming removed 7 bases from V and 1 base from J, with 11 bases in between. The CDR3 nucleotides read TGTGCCAGCAAGGAGGCGGGTTCCTACAATGAGCAGTTCTTC. Protein sequence: CASKEAGSYNEQFF.

J is TRBJ2-3 and V is TRBV18; D gene ambiguous. Trimming pared 0 bases from V and 3 bases from J, leaving 4 bases between. The CDR3 runs 13 residues. Per the germline V gene, CDR1 is KGHSH and CDR2 is LQKENI. CDR3 in DNA: TGTGCCAGCTCACCACCGGGGACAGATACGCAGTATTTT. Translation gives CASSPPGTDTQYF. The entire variable domain, with the rest obtained from reference TRBV18 and TRBJ2-3, is as follows: NAGVMQNPRHLVRRRGQEARLRCSPMKGHSHVYWYRQLPEEGLKFMVYLQKENIIDESGMPKERFSAEFPKEGPSILRIQQVVRGDSAAYFCASSPPGTDTQYFGPGTRLTVL.

The chain couples TRBV20-1 to TRBJ2-2; 16 bases line up with TRBD2. CDR1 and CDR2 from the germline V gene are DFQATT and SNEGSKA (reference sequence). The V gene end was trimmed by 6 bases and the J gene end by 8 bases; junction bases not matched to a gene: 15. The CDR3 covers 18 residues. CDR3 loop: CSAQAGLAGGPLAGELFF. For the CDR3, the DNA is TGCAGTGCCCAGGCGGGACTAGCGGGAGGGCCGTTGGCGGGGGAGCTGTTTTTT.

This clonotype turned up a few times. J is TRBJ2-5 and V is TRBV15; the match to TRBD2 covers 11 bases. The germline gives CDR1 LNHNV, CDR2 YYDKDF (reference sequence). The CDR3 has 15 amino acids. The ends lost 11 bases at V and 5 bases at J; junction bases unmatched: 13. The CDR3 DNA follows: TGTGCCTTAAGCCCGCTAGCGGGAGGTGGGGAGACCCAGTACTTC. Its protein is CALSPLAGGGETQYF.

The V and J genes are TRBV28 and TRBJ2-7, with TRBD2 matching over 7 bases. The CDR3 loop spans 13 amino acids. Germline V lookup: CDR1 MDHEN, CDR2 SYDVKM. J lost 6 bases, V lost 2 bases, and 4 bases had no gene match. The CDR3 protein is CASSLAGVGEQYF. CDR3 DNA sequence: TGTGCCAGCAGTTTAGCGGGAGTAGGCGAGCAGTACTTC.

The J gene is TRBJ2-7, the V gene TRBV7-6; 14 bases map to TRBD2. With V trimmed by 3 bases and J by 7 bases, 8 bases remained unmatched. Per germline, CDR1 SGHVS and CDR2 FNYEAQ. CDR3 length: 16 amino acids. CDR3 in DNA: TGTGCCAGCAGCTTTGAGCCGGGACTAGCGGGAGTTGAGCAGTACTTC. It encodes CASSFEPGLAGVEQYF. Looking up the rest from reference TRBV7-6 and TRBJ2-7 gives the full variable domain: GAGVSQSPRYKVTKRGQDVALRCDPISGHVSLYWYRQALGQGPEFLTYFNYEAQQDKSGLPNDRFSAERPEGSISTLTIQRTEQRDSAMYRCASSFEPGLAGVEQYFGPGTRLTVT.

This clonotype showed up just a few times. The chain recombines TRBV6-5 with TRBJ2-7, with D possibly being TRBD2 (6 bases). Germline CDR1 is MNHEY and CDR2 is SVGAGI. There are 16 residues in the CDR3. Trimming took 1 base from V and 2 from J, leaving 15 bases between them. CDR3 DNA sequence: TGTGCCAGCAGTTACTTGCCCGGGACTCCCACCTACGAGCAGTACTTC. Translated, it gives CASSYLPGTPTYEQYF.

This clonotype was counted between two and nine times. This chain joins TRBV6-1 and TRBJ2-7; D possibly corresponds to TRBD1 (6 bases). CDR3 length: 13 residues. CDR1 and CDR2 from the germline V gene are MNHNS and SASEGT. The V gene lost 5 bases and the J gene lost 4 bases, with 12 bases spanning the gap. CDR3 DNA sequence: TGTGCCAGCAGTCCCCCAGGGGTTTACGAGCAGTACTTC. This translates into CASSPPGVYEQYF.

The chain couples TRBV27 to TRBJ2-7; either TRBD1 or TRBD2 may fit D (5 bases each). CDR1 and CDR2 from the germline V gene are MNHEY and SMNVEV (reference sequence). The CDR3 is 14 amino acids. V gave up 5 bases and J gave up 2 bases, with 13 bases separating them. The CDR3 is CASSLRDGPYEQYF. In nucleotides, the CDR3 is TGTGCCAGCAGTCTCCGGGACGGACCCTACGAGCAGTACTTC.

This clonotype was observed a single time. The V and J genes are TRBV12-3 or TRBV12-4 and TRBJ2-5; 9 bases agree with TRBD2. The CDR3 totals 13 residues. V shed 4 bases and J 5 bases; nucleotides not matched to a gene: 2. The CDR3 nucleotides read TGTGCCAGCAGTTCGAGCGGGGGGGAGACCCAGTACTTC. Translating gives CASSSSGGETQYF.

The chain has TRBV29-1 and TRBJ2-3; TRBD1 or TRBD2 may be the D gene (5 bases each). The ends were cut back, 1 base at V and 1 base at J, with 6 bases in the middle. The CDR3 runs 13 residues. The V gene's germline CDR1 is SQVTM and CDR2 ANQGSEA. CDR3 sequence (DNA): TGCAGCGTTGAAGGGGACCGCACAGATACGCAGTATTTT. Its translation: CSVEGDRTDTQYF.

The CDR3 DNA is TGTGCCAGCAGCCTGGGACAGCATAGCAATCAGCCCCAGCATTTT. Protein product: CASSLGQHSNQPQHF. The rearrangement joins TRBV6-1 to TRBJ1-5, with 7 positions matching TRBD1. Germline V lookup: CDR1 MNHNS, CDR2 SASEGT. V was clipped by 6 bases and J by 0 bases; unmatched bases: 5. The CDR3 has 15 residues.

V gene TRBV5-8 combines with J gene TRBJ2-1; no clear D. Germline CDR1 reads SGHTS; CDR2 reads YDEGEE. V gave up 0 bases and J gave up 10 bases, with 11 bases separating them. The CDR3 has 13 amino acids. The CDR3 loop is CASSLAWSLEQFF. CDR3 nucleotides: TGTGCCAGCAGCTTGGCTTGGTCACTAGAGCAGTTCTTC.

This chain joins TRBV6-1 and TRBJ1-1; D is unclear. The V gene's germline CDR1 is MNHNS and CDR2 SASEGT. Trimming pared 6 bases from V and 8 bases from J, leaving 16 bases between. The CDR3 runs 13 residues. CDR3 nucleotide sequence: TGTGCCAGCAGGGAGTACAGTAACCGGGAAGCTTTCTTT. It encodes CASREYSNREAFF.

V is TRBV6-1 and J is TRBJ1-5; TRBD1 matches at 9 bases. The CDR3 sequence is 13 residues long. With V trimmed by 9 bases and J by 6 bases, 6 bases remained unmatched. The germline V gene has CDR1 MNHNS and CDR2 SASEGT. The CDR3 region is CASSQGASQPQHF. DNA of the CDR3: TGTGCCAGTTCACAGGGGGCGAGTCAGCCCCAGCATTTT.